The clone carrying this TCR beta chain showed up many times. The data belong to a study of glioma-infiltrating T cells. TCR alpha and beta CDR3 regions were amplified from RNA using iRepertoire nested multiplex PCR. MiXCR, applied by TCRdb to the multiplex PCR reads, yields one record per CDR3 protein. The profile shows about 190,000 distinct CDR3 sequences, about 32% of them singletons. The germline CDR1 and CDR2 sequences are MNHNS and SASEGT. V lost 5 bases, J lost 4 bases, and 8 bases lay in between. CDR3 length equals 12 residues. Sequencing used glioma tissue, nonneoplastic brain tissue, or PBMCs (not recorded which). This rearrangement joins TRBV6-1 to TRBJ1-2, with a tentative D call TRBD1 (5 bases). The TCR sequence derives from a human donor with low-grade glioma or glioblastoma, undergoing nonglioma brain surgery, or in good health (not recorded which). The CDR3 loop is CASSPGSYGYTF. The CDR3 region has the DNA TGTGCCAGCAGTCCAGGGAGCTATGGCTACACCTTC.